This T cell receptor beta chain came from a study of blood T cell repertoires in COVID-19. Study-level background: The samples span acute and convalescent COVID-19 from the United States, Italy and Spain. Nucleic acid was either cDNA or gDNA, and it came from T cells, B-cell-depleted T cells, or PBMCs.

Germline V CDR1 and CDR2: KGHSH, LQKENI. V was trimmed by 3 bases and J by 0 bases, leaving 7 bases between them. This CDR3 comprises 14 residues. In the study's own analysis: Cell counts per sample came from amplifying reference gene primers. Produced via immunoSEQ multiplex PCR; TCRdb's table is partial and in-frame only. The V and J calls and clone size come from that table; D and trimming were worked out from the DNA. The sample consists of hundreds of thousands of clones, 87% of them appearing once. A note on this clone: The identical CDR3 is also encoded by other nucleotide sequences in the sample.

The TCR was taken from a woman between 50 and 59 years old who had recovered from COVID-19. The chain links TRBV18 to TRBJ2-3; a weak D match, TRBD1 (5 bases). Material for sequencing was peripheral blood. The CDR3 reads CASSPQGSTDTQYF. As DNA, the CDR3 is TGTGCCAGCTCACCTCAGGGAAGCACAGATACGCAGTATTTT.